Below, 24 T cell receptor beta chains from the same sample are listed, as sequenced in a study of T-cell reconstitution after alpha-beta-depleted transplantation in children. Unique molecular identifiers were incorporated during preparation of the TCRbeta library. MiXCR, applied by TCRdb to the PCR reads, yields one record per CDR3 protein. Counted here are over 80,000 distinct CDR3 sequences, 23% occurring once; the ten biggest clones make up about a fifth. Material: PBMCs, obtained before TCRalphabeta/CD19-depleted stem cell transplant. These receptors came from a boy younger than 10 with acute lymphoblastic leukemia, due to receive a stem cell transplant.

This clonotype was observed a handful of times. The rearrangement links TRBV3-1 to TRBJ2-5, with D possibly being TRBD2 (5 bases). With 0 bases removed from V and 5 bases from J, the gap between germline ends came to 7 bases. The CDR3 is 13 amino acids. The germline CDR1 and CDR2 sequences are LGHDT and YNNKEL (reference sequence). CDR3 DNA: TGTGCCAGCAGCCAAGACGGGGAGGAGACCCAGTACTTC. Amino acid sequence: CASSQDGEETQYF.

This clonotype showed up just a few times. This sequence joins TRBV6-5 and TRBJ2-7, with no clear D. CDR3 size: 14 residues. From germline, CDR1 is MNHEY and CDR2 SVGAGI. Deletions cut 2 bases from V and 4 bases from J, with 12 bases between. The CDR3 here is CASSYSGSVYEQYF. In DNA form, the CDR3 reads TGTGCCAGCAGTTACAGTGGAAGCGTGTACGAGCAGTACTTC.

The J gene is TRBJ2-1, the V gene TRBV5-5; 9 nucleotides align to TRBD1. Germline V gives CDR1 SGHKS, CDR2 YYEKEE (reference sequence). CDR3 length equals 15 residues. Trimming took 5 bases from V and 7 from J; bases not matched to a gene: 10. This CDR3 reads CASSWGDRDVNEQFF. CDR3 sequence (DNA): TGTGCCAGCAGTTGGGGGGACAGGGACGTTAATGAGCAGTTCTTC.

This clonotype is judged medium-sized. DNA for the CDR3: TGTGCCAGCAGTTCCTCCCCACTAGCGGAGGGCCCTTGGATGCAGTTCTTC. This encodes CASSSSPLAEGPWMQFF. The gene calls are TRBV27 and TRBJ2-1; 8 bases agree with TRBD2. Germline CDR1 MNHEY, CDR2 SMNVEV (reference sequence). V was pared by 4 bases and J by 12 bases, with 20 bases of the junction left unmatched. This CDR3 contains 17 residues.

This clonotype was detected once. CDR3 residues: CSVDQKNTGELFF. CDR3 DNA sequence: TGCAGCGTTGATCAGAAGAACACCGGGGAGCTGTTTTTT. The chain recombines TRBV29-1 with TRBJ2-2; D not resolved. Germline CDR1 is SQVTM and CDR2 is ANQGSEA. V lost 3 bases to trimming and J lost 1 base, with 6 bases between them. The length of the CDR3 is 13 residues.

The chain is built from TRBV20-1 and TRBJ2-3, with a possible D match to TRBD1 (6 bases). V was pared by 3 bases and J by 0 bases, with 13 bases between. Germline V lookup: CDR1 DFQATT, CDR2 SNEGSKA (reference sequence). This CDR3 is built from 15 residues. Here the CDR3 reads CSASPAGVSTDTQYF. CDR3 in DNA: TGCAGTGCTAGTCCCGCAGGGGTTAGCACAGATACGCAGTATTTT.

This clonotype was recorded a few times. In nucleotides, the CDR3 is TGTGCCACTACCTTAAACAGGGGAATGGTGGGTCAGCCCCAGCATTTT. Its protein is CATTLNRGMVGQPQHF. V gene TRBV28 combines with J gene TRBJ1-5, with 7 bases that match TRBD1. Per the germline V gene, CDR1 is MDHEN and CDR2 is SYDVKM. V shed 10 bases and J 6 bases; nucleotides not matched to a gene: 18. CDR3 length: 16 amino acids.

The table lists this clonotype with many counts. The chain combines TRBV4-1 with TRBJ2-3; 7 bases match TRBD2. This CDR3 is 17 amino acids long. The V segment lost 3 bases and the J segment 5 bases; nucleotides outside the gene matches: 14. The germline V gene encodes CDR1 MGHRA and CDR2 YSYEKL. The CDR3 loop is CASSQASGGANQDTQYF. The CDR3 coding sequence is TGCGCCAGCAGCCAGGCTAGCGGAGGGGCCAACCAAGATACGCAGTATTTT.

This clonotype was observed a few times. The genes are TRBV15 and TRBJ2-5; D is perhaps TRBD2 (6 bases). Germline V gives CDR1 LNHNV, CDR2 YYDKDF (reference sequence). V was pared by 1 base and J by 4 bases, with 16 bases between. This CDR3 is 16 amino acids long. CDR3 DNA sequence: TGTGCCACCAGCAGAGGGACGGAGGGGCCTGGAGAGACCCAGTACTTC. Translating it yields CATSRGTEGPGETQYF.

This clonotype appeared many times. Here the CDR3 reads CSAVGQGSNYGYTF. The CDR3 coding sequence is TGCAGTGCTGTGGGACAGGGATCGAACTATGGCTACACCTTC. The chain recombines TRBV20-1 with TRBJ1-2; 9 positions match TRBD1. The CDR3 sequence is 14 residues long. CDR1 is DFQATT, CDR2 SNEGSKA, per germline (reference sequence). V shed 5 bases and J 2 bases; nucleotides not matched to a gene: 6.

This clonotype was counted a few times. This chain joins TRBV6-5 and TRBJ2-5; maybe TRBD2 (7 bases). The V gene's germline CDR1 is MNHEY and CDR2 SVGAGI. This CDR3 comprises 14 residues. V dropped 0 bases and J dropped 6 bases, with 11 bases sitting between them. The CDR3 loop is CASSYSGGLKTQYF. For the CDR3, the DNA is TGTGCCAGCAGTTACTCCGGGGGGCTGAAGACCCAGTACTTC.

The V and J genes are TRBV3-1 and TRBJ2-7; possible D gene TRBD1, 5 bases. The CDR3 covers 18 residues. The V gene's germline CDR1 is LGHDT and CDR2 YNNKEL (reference sequence). V was cut by 0 bases and J by 0 bases, with 18 bases left in between. The CDR3 DNA sequence: TGTGCCAGCAGCCAAGAAGGGAATAGGGGCCTGACCTCCTACGAGCAGTACTTC. This gives the protein CASSQEGNRGLTSYEQYF.

This clonotype was picked up a small number of times. The rearrangement joins TRBV2 to TRBJ2-7, with 11 bases fitting TRBD2. The germline CDR1 and CDR2 sequences are SNHLY and FYNNEI. CDR3 length equals 13 residues. V gave up 6 bases and J gave up 6 bases; unmatched junction bases: 4. The CDR3 protein is CASRGLAEREQYF. CDR3 DNA: TGTGCCAGCAGGGGACTAGCGGAGCGCGAGCAGTACTTC.

This rearrangement joins TRBV12-3 or TRBV12-4 to TRBJ2-7; either TRBD1 or TRBD2 may fit D (5 bases each). CDR3 length equals 15 residues. The germline V and J ends were trimmed by 4 bases and 3 bases, with 16 bases remaining between them. CDR3: CASSSRRDPGYEQYF. CDR3 coding DNA: TGTGCCAGCAGTTCCAGAAGGGACCCCGGCTACGAGCAGTACTTC.

This clonotype was found once. The rearrangement uses TRBV5-1 and TRBJ2-7; TRBD1 matches at 8 bases. Germline trimming cut 3 bases from V and 6 bases from J; bases unmatched to any gene: 8. CDR1 is SGHRS, CDR2 YFSETQ, per germline. The CDR3 extends over 14 amino acids. The CDR3 sequence: CASSYGQGGAEQYF. The CDR3 DNA sequence: TGCGCCAGCAGCTATGGACAGGGCGGGGCCGAGCAGTACTTC.

This clonotype showed up many times. J is TRBJ2-5 and V is TRBV29-1, with TRBD2 identical over 9 bases. The CDR3 loop spans 16 amino acids. With 4 bases clipped from V and 0 bases from J, the junction kept 9 bases outside the gene matches. Germline V gene data show CDR1 as SQVTM and CDR2 as ANQGSEA. CDR3 loop: CSVGGGRAADQETQYF. In DNA, the CDR3 is TGCAGCGTTGGCGGCGGGAGGGCCGCGGACCAAGAGACCCAGTACTTC.

CDR3 in amino acids: CASSPGGGYQETQYF. The CDR3 bases are TGTGCCAGCAGCCCGGGGGGGGGTTACCAAGAGACCCAGTACTTC. The chain links TRBV7-9 to TRBJ2-5; 8 nucleotides line up with TRBD2. Germline loops: CDR1 SEHNR, CDR2 FQNEAQ (reference sequence). CDR3 size: 15 residues. The trim removed 5 bases at V and 0 bases at J, leaving 5 bases unmatched.

This clonotype was detected a few times. The rearrangement uses TRBV24-1 and TRBJ2-3; TRBD2 might be the D (6 bases). Trimming stripped 2 bases from V and 2 bases from J, with 16 bases between. CDR3 length equals 17 residues. CDR1 and CDR2 (germline): KGHDR, SFDVKD. The CDR3 here is CATSDWEGEAFTDTQYF. The CDR3 DNA follows: TGTGCCACCAGTGATTGGGAAGGGGAGGCCTTCACAGATACGCAGTATTTT.

For the CDR3, the DNA is TGTGCCAGCAGCCATACAGGGGTTGGGGCCAACGTCCTGACTTTC. Translation gives CASSHTGVGANVLTF. The genes are TRBV7-3 and TRBJ2-6, with 7 bases aligning to TRBD1. The CDR3 length is 15 residues. Looked up from germline, CDR1 is SGHTA and CDR2 is FQGTGA. With 5 bases clipped from V and 3 bases from J, the junction kept 4 bases outside the gene matches.

V is TRBV11-2 and J is TRBJ1-2; D is ambiguous. CDR3 length: 11 amino acids. Germline V gene sequence: CDR1 SGHAT, CDR2 FQNNGV. Trimming left V 2 bases short and J 8 bases short, with 6 bases between. Here the CDR3 DNA reads TGTGCCAGCAGCTTATTAGGGGGCTACACCTTC. This translates into CASSLLGGYTF.

The table lists this clonotype with a few counts. J is TRBJ1-1 and V is TRBV7-9, with D perhaps TRBD1 (6 bases). V lost 5 bases and J lost 1, with 11 bases in between. Per germline, CDR1 SEHNR and CDR2 FQNEAQ (reference sequence). The CDR3 has 14 amino acids. This CDR3 is CASSNRDTNTEAFF. The CDR3 coding sequence is TGTGCCAGCAGCAACCGGGACACGAACACTGAAGCTTTCTTT.

This clonotype was found a few times. V gene TRBV5-1 combines with J gene TRBJ2-2; a weak D match, TRBD2 (6 bases). Deletions cut 1 base from V and 5 bases from J, with 12 bases between. The V gene's germline CDR1 is SGHRS and CDR2 YFSETQ. The CDR3 runs 15 residues. The CDR3 sequence is CASSLRAEGTGELFF. The DNA for the CDR3 is TGCGCCAGCAGCTTGAGGGCGGAGGGGACCGGGGAGCTGTTTTTT. Looking up the rest from reference TRBV5-1 and TRBJ2-2 gives the full variable domain: KAGVTQTPRYLIKTRGQQVTLSCSPISGHRSVSWYQQTPGQGLQFLFEYFSETQRNKGNFPGRFSGRQFSNSRSEMNVSTLELGDSALYLCASSLRAEGTGELFFGEGSRLTVL.

This clonotype has a handful of counts. J is TRBJ2-7 and V is TRBV5-6, with D possibly being TRBD1 or TRBD2 (5 bases each). In germline, CDR1 is SGHDT, CDR2 YYEEEE. Trimming pared 3 bases from V and 0 bases from J, leaving 10 bases between. The CDR3 extends over 14 amino acids. CDR3 DNA: TGTGCCAGCAGCTCTGGGACGGTCTCCTACGAGCAGTACTTC. This translates into CASSSGTVSYEQYF. The entire variable domain, with the rest obtained from reference TRBV5-6 and TRBJ2-7, is as follows: DAGVTQSPTHLIKTRGQQVTLRCSPKSGHDTVSWYQQALGQGPQFIFQYYEEEERQRGNFPDRFSGHQFPNYSSELNVNALLLGDSALYLCASSSGTVSYEQYFGPGTRLTVT.

There are many counts of this clonotype. The chain has TRBV20-1 and TRBJ2-5; 8 bases are a match to TRBD2. CDR1 is DFQATT and CDR2 is SNEGSKA in the germline V gene (reference sequence). The junction had 17 bases not matched to a gene; V was cut back by 6 bases and J by 5 bases. This CDR3 is 16 amino acids long. The DNA for the CDR3 is TGCAGTGCAAGCACTAGCGGAGGGGCACGGGGGGAGACCCAGTACTTC. Protein: CSASTSGGARGETQYF.